Each of the 5 T cell receptor beta chains below was sequenced from the same sample in a study of T cells in Graves' hyperthyroidism and ophthalmopathy. TCR beta CDR3 region amplification was performed from RNA transcripts. HTBI primers were used for first-round RT-PCR of the TCR CDR3. TCRdb re-analysed the multiplex PCR reads in MiXCR, keeping a single row per CDR3 protein. The profile shows hundreds of thousands of distinct CDR3 sequences, about 19% of them singletons. Sequencing input: blood. These TCRs come from a woman under 30 with Graves' hyperthyroidism.

This clonotype was observed at least ten times. One end of the junction does not line up with germline, which may come from a read error. The rearrangement joins TRBV25-1 to TRBJ1-1, with a tentative D call TRBD1 (5 bases). The CDR3 loop spans 15 amino acids. CDR1 is MGHDK and CDR2 is SYGVNS in the germline V gene. The CDR3 bases are TGTGCCAGCAGTGAATGGCAGGGACGGAACGCTGAAGCTTTCTTT. Translation: CASSEWQGRNAEAFF.

In its sample, this clonotype was seen a few times. V usage is TRBV18 and J usage is TRBJ1-1; D remains ambiguous. Germline loops: CDR1 KGHSH, CDR2 LQKENI. The CDR3 contains 14 residues. V dropped 1 base and J dropped 3 bases, with 9 bases sitting between them. The CDR3: CASSPRLIDTEAFF. CDR3 bases: TGTGCCAGCTCACCACGGCTGATTGACACTGAAGCTTTCTTT.

The chain couples TRBV6-1 to TRBJ2-6, with 8 bases matching TRBD1. The V gene end was trimmed by 8 bases and the J gene end by 4 bases; junction bases not matched to a gene: 13. Germline V gene data show CDR1 as MNHNS and CDR2 as SASEGT. The CDR3 has 17 residues. The CDR3 protein is CASQEGMDRVGANVLTF. CDR3 sequence (DNA): TGTGCCAGCCAGGAGGGGATGGACAGGGTCGGGGCCAACGTCCTGACTTTC.

This clonotype turned up a few times. This sequence joins TRBV9 and TRBJ2-5, with a weak D call TRBD2 (7 bases). Trimming cost V 0 bases and J 5 bases, with 14 bases left between them. The CDR3 length is 15 residues. Germline CDR1 and CDR2: SGDLS and YYNGEE. CDR3: CASSVALGGPETQYF. CDR3 DNA sequence: TGTGCCAGCAGCGTAGCTCTGGGGGGGCCGGAGACCCAGTACTTC.

This clonotype was counted ten times or more. This chain uses TRBV6-1 with TRBJ1-2, with D uncertain. Trimming cost V 6 bases and J 8 bases, with 10 bases left between them. The CDR3 extends over 11 amino acids. Looked up from germline, CDR1 is MNHNS and CDR2 is SASEGT. CDR3 nucleotide sequence: TGTGCCAGCAGCCCCCCCGGAGGCTACACCTTC. It encodes CASSPPGGYTF.